The 21 T cell receptor beta chains given below trace back to one sample, sequenced in a study of blood T cell repertoires in COVID-19. The protocol was immunoSEQ multiplex PCR, while the TCRdb copy is restricted to in-frame clones and leaves out a portion. This table holds just over 300,000 clones, around 90% found once. Sequenced material: peripheral blood. The receptor set was obtained from a man younger than 35 with active or convalescent COVID-19.

The V gene is TRBV6-5, the J gene TRBJ1-2; no firm D call. In germline, CDR1 is MNHEY, CDR2 SVGAGI. V was trimmed by 2 bases and J by 12 bases, leaving 10 bases between them. The CDR3 is made up of 11 amino acids. The CDR3 loop reads CASSYGRSHTF. The CDR3 nucleotides read TGTGCCAGCAGTTACGGGCGAAGCCACACCTTC.

The chain's CDR3 is CASSGGLEFTDTQYF. The CDR3 nucleotides are TGCGCCAGCAGCGGGGGACTGGAATTTACAGATACGCAGTATTTT. This sequence joins TRBV5-1 and TRBJ2-3, with D possibly being TRBD2 (6 bases). Germline CDR1 SGHRS, CDR2 YFSETQ. V lost 4 bases and J 3 bases, leaving 15 bases between the germline ends. There are 15 residues in the CDR3.

V usage is TRBV11-2 and J usage is TRBJ2-2; D is possibly TRBD2 (5 bases). The length of the CDR3 is 16 residues. V was trimmed by 4 bases and J by 1 base, leaving 13 bases between them. CDR1 and CDR2 (germline): SGHAT, FQNNGV. CDR3 in DNA: TGTGCCAGCAGCTCCGTTCTCGGGGAGAACACCGGGGAGCTGTTTTTT. Residues: CASSSVLGENTGELFF.

This clone appeared a few times. This rearrangement joins TRBV2 to TRBJ2-3; TRBD2 matches at 8 bases. The V gene's germline CDR1 is SNHLY and CDR2 FYNNEI. The junction had 3 bases not matched to a gene; V was cut back by 8 bases and J by 8 bases. This CDR3 is built from 11 residues. CDR3 sequence: CASGSGTTQYF. The DNA for the CDR3 is TGTGCCAGCGGTAGCGGGACTACGCAGTATTTT.

This clone turned up a few times. The chain has TRBV10-2 and TRBJ1-6; D gene uncertain. The CDR3 covers 14 residues. Trimming cost V 6 bases and J 6 bases, with 12 bases left between them. Germline values: CDR1 WSHSY, CDR2 SAAADI. The CDR3 reads CASSIDGVNSPLHF. The CDR3 DNA is TGCGCCAGCAGCATTGACGGGGTTAATTCACCCCTCCACTTT.

This chain connects TRBV18 to TRBJ2-1, with 9 bases lining up with TRBD1. Trimming cost V 2 bases and J 7 bases; bases outside gene matches: 6. The CDR3 loop spans 15 amino acids. CDR1 KGHSH and CDR2 LQKENI come from the germline V gene. The CDR3 DNA sequence: TGTGCCAGCTCACCAGTGACAGGGGGGAGGAATGAGCAGTTCTTC. It yields the protein CASSPVTGGRNEQFF.

CDR3 residues: CASSLPDYEQYF. CDR3 coding DNA: TGTGCCAGCAGCTTACCAGACTACGAGCAGTACTTC. This chain links TRBV7-9 with TRBJ2-7, with D hard to call. The germline V gene encodes CDR1 SEHNR and CDR2 FQNEAQ (reference sequence). V lost 2 bases, J lost 3 bases, and 5 bases lay in between. The CDR3 is 12 residues long.

This rearrangement joins TRBV27 to TRBJ2-3; 7 bases map to TRBD2. This CDR3 has 16 amino acids. CDR1 MNHEY and CDR2 SMNVEV come from the germline V gene (reference sequence). Trimming cost V 6 bases and J 1 base; bases outside gene matches: 10. The CDR3 is CASSRGGGPGTDTQYF. DNA for the CDR3: TGTGCCAGCAGCCGTGGGGGAGGGCCTGGCACAGATACGCAGTATTTT.

The rearrangement uses TRBV27 and TRBJ1-1; a weak D match, TRBD1 (6 bases). The ends were cut back, 5 bases at V and 0 bases at J, with 13 bases in the middle. Germline V gene lookup returns CDR1 MNHEY and CDR2 SMNVEV (reference sequence). The length of the CDR3 is 15 residues. The chain's CDR3 is CASSPPDRLNTEAFF. CDR3 nucleotide sequence: TGTGCCAGCAGTCCCCCTGACAGGTTGAACACTGAAGCTTTCTTT.

The chain has TRBV5-4 and TRBJ2-7; 9 positions match TRBD1. This CDR3 contains 13 residues. Germline assignment: CDR1 SGHNT and CDR2 YYREEE (reference sequence). The ends lost 4 bases at V and 5 bases at J; junction bases unmatched: 4. This CDR3 reads CASSGQGRDEQYF. The CDR3 coding sequence is TGTGCCAGCAGCGGACAGGGGCGGGACGAGCAGTACTTC. Looking up the rest from reference TRBV5-4 and TRBJ2-7 gives the full variable domain: ETGVTQSPTHLIKTRGQQVTLRCSSQSGHNTVSWYQQALGQGPQFIFQYYREEENGRGNFPPRFSGLQFPNYSSELNVNALELDDSALYLCASSGQGRDEQYFGPGTRLTVT.

The rearrangement joins TRBV6-2 or TRBV6-3 to TRBJ1-5; D gene unclear. The CDR3 has 15 amino acids. Trimming pared 4 bases from V and 5 bases from J, leaving 15 bases between. CDR1 is MNHEY, CDR2 SVGEGT, per germline. The CDR3 protein is CASSSIRREDQPQHF. DNA for the CDR3: TGTGCCAGCAGTTCTATAAGACGGGAAGATCAGCCCCAGCATTTT.

This clone was observed a single time. The chain uses TRBV27 and TRBJ1-5; D is unclear. The CDR3 spans 16 residues. Trimming stripped 3 bases from V and 2 bases from J, with 14 bases between. Germline CDR1 reads MNHEY; CDR2 reads SMNVEV (reference sequence). The CDR3 loop reads CASSFWPPGGNQPQHF. CDR3 nucleotide sequence: TGTGCCAGCAGTTTTTGGCCCCCCGGGGGCAATCAGCCCCAGCATTTT.

The rearrangement links TRBV7-6 to TRBJ2-1; TRBD1 might be the D (5 bases). Trimming shortened V by 5 bases and J by 0 bases, and 17 bases separated the two germline ends. The CDR3 is made up of 17 amino acids. In germline, CDR1 is SGHVS, CDR2 FNYEAQ. CDR3 coding DNA: TGTGCCAGCAGCCCCGCTGGGGCCGTCAACTCCTACAATGAGCAGTTCTTC. Protein: CASSPAGAVNSYNEQFF.

The CDR3 loop reads CASSEGGTGSSQYF. In DNA, the CDR3 is TGTGCCAGCAGTGAAGGTGGGACTGGATCGTCGCAGTACTTC. The chain has TRBV2 and TRBJ2-5; a possible D gene is TRBD2 (6 bases). CDR1 is SNHLY and CDR2 is FYNNEI in the germline V gene. The V and J ends lost 1 base and 11 bases respectively, with 17 bases between them. This CDR3 has 14 residues.

This clone was found a few times. This CDR3 reads CASSFKTSGRSYEQYF. The DNA for the CDR3 is TGTGCCAGCAGCTTTAAGACTAGCGGGCGCTCCTACGAGCAGTACTTC. V is TRBV13 and J is TRBJ2-7, with TRBD2 matching 10 bases. Germline V CDR1 and CDR2: PRHDT, FYEKMQ (reference sequence). The CDR3 has 16 amino acids. J lost 0 bases, V lost 3 bases, and 5 bases had no gene match.

V is TRBV6-2 or TRBV6-3 and J is TRBJ1-5; 10 bases are a match to TRBD1. V dropped 0 bases and J dropped 7; count of bases not matched to a gene: 6. Germline V gene lookup returns CDR1 MNHEY and CDR2 SVGEGT. The CDR3 totals 16 residues. CDR3 loop: CASSYSVTGGLQPQHF. CDR3 coding DNA: TGTGCCAGCAGTTACTCCGTGACAGGGGGCCTACAGCCCCAGCATTTT.

The rearrangement links TRBV7-9 to TRBJ2-7, with D perhaps matching TRBD2 (6 bases). Germline assignment: CDR1 SEHNR and CDR2 FQNEAQ (reference sequence). This CDR3 contains 16 residues. Trimming removed 4 bases from V and 3 bases from J, with 19 bases in between. CDR3 protein: CASSSGTEGLYYEQYF. In nucleotides, the CDR3 is TGTGCCAGCAGCTCTGGGACGGAGGGACTTTACTACGAGCAGTACTTC.

The chain is built from TRBV19 and TRBJ1-1, with TRBD1 identical over 11 bases. The V segment lost 6 bases and the J segment 7 bases; nucleotides outside the gene matches: 7. Germline V gene sequence: CDR1 LNHDA, CDR2 SQIVND (reference sequence). CDR3 length: 14 residues. CDR3 sequence: CASRDPGQGDEAFF. The CDR3 coding sequence is TGTGCCAGTAGAGATCCGGGACAGGGGGATGAAGCTTTCTTT. Full variable domain (missing parts from reference TRBV19 and TRBJ1-1): DGGITQSPKYLFRKEGQNVTLSCEQNLNHDAMYWYRQDPGQGLRLIYYSQIVNDFQKGDIAEGYSVSREKKESFPLTVTSAQKNPTAFYLCASRDPGQGDEAFFGQGTRLTVV.

The chain has TRBV18 and TRBJ1-2; TRBD1 might be the D (6 bases). Looked up from germline, CDR1 is KGHSH and CDR2 is LQKENI. CDR3 length: 14 amino acids. Trimming shortened V by 3 bases and J by 4 bases, and 12 bases separated the two germline ends. The CDR3 protein is CASSPWTEIYGYTF. The CDR3 DNA follows: TGTGCCAGCTCACCTTGGACAGAAATCTATGGCTACACCTTC.

The rearrangement joins TRBV5-1 to TRBJ1-5; maybe TRBD1 (6 bases). This CDR3 has 14 residues. V was cut by 4 bases and J by 3 bases, with 11 bases left in between. The germline gives CDR1 SGHRS, CDR2 YFSETQ. The CDR3 coding sequence is TGCGCCAGCAGCCCCGGACAGCCCAATCAGCCCCAGCATTTT. This sequence encodes CASSPGQPNQPQHF.

The chain links TRBV6-5 to TRBJ2-6; D is unclear. V lost 10 bases and J 0 bases, leaving 7 bases between the germline ends. This CDR3 has 13 residues. Germline values: CDR1 MNHEY, CDR2 SVGAGI. The CDR3 here is CATQYSGANVLTF. DNA for the CDR3: TGTGCCACCCAGTACTCTGGGGCCAACGTCCTGACTTTC.